Listed below are T cell receptor beta chains from one sample, sequenced in a study of blood T cell repertoires in COVID-19. Data came from immunoSEQ multiplex PCR; TCRdb stores just in-frame clones and leaves some out. The sample carries over 85,000 clones, 79% recorded once. Sample: peripheral blood. The receptors come from a human donor in a cohort sampled during active COVID-19. Both conserved end residues are part of each CDR3. Each record gives: V gene, clone size, D gene, J gene, CDR3 DNA, CDR3 protein. A D gene is named only where the DNA matches it firmly. Clone size appears in some rows only: once, few, many, or a class for an expanded clone.

>TRBV3-1/TRBV3-2|-|TRBD2|TRBJ2-3
TGTGCCAGCAGCCTAGGACTAGCGGAGAGCACAGATACGCAGTATTTT
CASSLGLAESTDTQYF
>TRBV5-1|-|TRBD2|TRBJ2-5
TGCGCCAGCAGCTTGTCGCTAGCGGGAGCGCCTGGGGGGGAGACCCAGTACTTC
CASSLSLAGAPGGETQYF
>TRBV11-2|few|TRBD2|TRBJ2-3
TGTGCCAGCAGCCGGTCCCCTAGCGGGACTTCAGATACGCAGTATTTT
CASSRSPSGTSDTQYF
>TRBV27|-|TRBD1|TRBJ1-2
TGTGCCAGCAGTTCCCGGACAGGGATTGGCTACACCTTC
CASSSRTGIGYTF
>TRBV7-2|-|-|TRBJ2-5
TGTGCCAGCAGCTTAGGGGTCGGTTCGCGGGATGGAAAGACCCAGTACTTC
CASSLGVGSRDGKTQYF
>TRBV6-5|many|-|TRBJ1-5
TGTGCCAGCAACCTTTCAGGGAGCAATCAGCCCCAGCATTTT
CASNLSGSNQPQHF
>TRBV5-1|-|TRBD2|TRBJ2-3
TGCGCCAGCAGCTTGGCCGGGCCTAGCGGGACTAGCACAGATACGCAGTATTTT
CASSLAGPSGTSTDTQYF
>TRBV10-3|-|TRBD2|TRBJ2-7
TGTGCCATCAGTGAGGACTTGAGCGGGAGGTTTACCAAGCAGTACTTC
CAISEDLSGRFTKQYF
>TRBV19|-|-|TRBJ2-2
TGTGCCAGTAGTCCCCGGACAGATACGACCGGGGAGCTGTTTTTT
CASSPRTDTTGELFF
>TRBV3-1/TRBV3-2|-|TRBD2|TRBJ2-5
TGTGCCAGCAGCCAAGATTTGGCTAGCGGGCTCGGTGGGGAGACCCAGTACTTC
CASSQDLASGLGGETQYF
>TRBV19|-|-|TRBJ1-2
TGTGCCAGTAGTATAGATGGACAGTACTATGGCTACACCTTC
CASSIDGQYYGYTF
>TRBV7-2|-|TRBD1|TRBJ2-7
TGTGCCAGCAGCTTAGGGACAGGGTACTACGAGCAGTACTTC
CASSLGTGYYEQYF
>TRBV7-2|few|TRBD1|TRBJ2-7
TGTGCCAGCAGCAGCTCGACAGGGTCCCAGTACTTC
CASSSSTGSQYF
>TRBV15|-|-|TRBJ1-6
TGTGCCACCAGCAGGGGGGAATCAGGGGCCTCCTATAATTCACCCCTCCACTTT
CATSRGESGASYNSPLHF